This entry describes one T cell receptor beta chain. V trimming: 4 bases; J trimming: 7 bases; junction bases outside the gene matches: 6. In germline, CDR1 is SGDLS, CDR2 YYNGEE. CDR3 length equals 13 residues. The source of the sample is a study of blood T cells in healthy people across ages. The use of a sample-barcoded 5' primer and a J-beta primer mix characterized a second PCR of roughly 6 to 11 cycles. Template switching added a 12-random-nucleotide identifier to every cDNA molecule. TCRdb ran MiXCR on the 5' RACE reads and lists one entry per CDR3 protein. Among roughly 800,000 distinct CDR3 sequences listed, over 45% were seen once.

The chain couples TRBV9 to TRBJ1-1, with 8 bases lining up with TRBD1. The TCR comes from a man younger than 45 in good health. Sequencing was performed on blood. CDR3 in DNA: TGTGCCAGCAGCTATTCCGGGACAGGTGAAGCTTTCTTT. It translates to CASSYSGTGEAFF.